The 2 T cell receptor beta chains listed next were all sequenced from one sample in a study of Ad26.COV2.S vaccination and SARS-CoV-2 variants. Method: immunoSEQ multiplex PCR; TCRdb's copy keeps in-frame clones and lacks some. The repertoire holds tens of thousands of clones, with roughly 84% as singletons. The specimen was peripheral blood, collected after recovery from COVID-19. The source of these receptors is a human donor who had recovered from COVID-19.

The V call is TRBV5-1, the J call TRBJ2-7; D not resolved. This CDR3 has 12 residues. Germline V lookup: CDR1 SGHRS, CDR2 YFSETQ. The V end was cut by 0 bases, the J end by 12 bases, with 13 bases between. The CDR3: CASSLAPPLWYF. CDR3 DNA: TGCGCCAGCAGCTTGGCCCCCCCTTTGTGGTACTTC.

The rearrangement joins TRBV9 to TRBJ2-2; 8 bases match TRBD1. The CDR3 extends over 13 amino acids. The germline V gene encodes CDR1 SGDLS and CDR2 YYNGEE. Trimming removed 7 bases from V and 4 bases from J; junction bases left unmatched: 3. In DNA form, the CDR3 reads TGTGCCAGCCGGGACAGGAGCACCGGGGAGCTGTTTTTT. It translates to CASRDRSTGELFF.